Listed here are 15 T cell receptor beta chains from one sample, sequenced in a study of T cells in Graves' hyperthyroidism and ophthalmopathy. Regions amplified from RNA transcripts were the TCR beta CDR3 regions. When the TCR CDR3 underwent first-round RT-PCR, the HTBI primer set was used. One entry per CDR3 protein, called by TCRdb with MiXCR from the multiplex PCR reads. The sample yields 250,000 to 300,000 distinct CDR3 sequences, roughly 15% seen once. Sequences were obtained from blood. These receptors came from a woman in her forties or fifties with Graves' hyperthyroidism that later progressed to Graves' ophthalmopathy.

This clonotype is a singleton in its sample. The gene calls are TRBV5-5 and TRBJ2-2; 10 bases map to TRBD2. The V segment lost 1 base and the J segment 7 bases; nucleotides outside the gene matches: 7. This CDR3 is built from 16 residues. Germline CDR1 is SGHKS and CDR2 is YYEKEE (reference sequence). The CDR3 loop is CASSLSLAGVFGELFF. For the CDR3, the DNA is TGTGCCAGCAGCTTGTCCCTAGCGGGAGTATTCGGGGAGCTGTTTTTT.

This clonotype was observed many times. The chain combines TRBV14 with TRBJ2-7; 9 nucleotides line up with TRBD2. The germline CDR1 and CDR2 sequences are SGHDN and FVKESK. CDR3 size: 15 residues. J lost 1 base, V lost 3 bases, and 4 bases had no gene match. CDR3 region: CASSQLSGRSYEQYF. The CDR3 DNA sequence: TGTGCCAGCAGCCAGCTTAGCGGGAGATCCTACGAGCAGTACTTC. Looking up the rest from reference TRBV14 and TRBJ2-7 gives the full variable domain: EAGVTQFPSHSVIEKGQTVTLRCDPISGHDNLYWYRRVMGKEIKFLLHFVKESKQDESGMPNNRFLAERTGGTYSTLKVQPAELEDSGVYFCASSQLSGRSYEQYFGPGTRLTVT.

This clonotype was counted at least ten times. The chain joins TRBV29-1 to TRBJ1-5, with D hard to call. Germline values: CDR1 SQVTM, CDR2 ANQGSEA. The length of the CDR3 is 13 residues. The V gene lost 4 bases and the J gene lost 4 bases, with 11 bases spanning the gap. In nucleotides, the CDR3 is TGCAGCGTTGGAGGCACGGGGAATCAGCCCCAGCATTTT. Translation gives CSVGGTGNQPQHF. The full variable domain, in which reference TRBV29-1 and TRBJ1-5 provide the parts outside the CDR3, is SAVISQKPSRDICQRGTSLTIQCQVDSQVTMMFWYRQQPGQSLTLIATANQGSEATYESGFVIDKFPISRPNLTFSTLTVSNMSPEDSSIYLCSVGGTGNQPQHFGDGTRLSIL.

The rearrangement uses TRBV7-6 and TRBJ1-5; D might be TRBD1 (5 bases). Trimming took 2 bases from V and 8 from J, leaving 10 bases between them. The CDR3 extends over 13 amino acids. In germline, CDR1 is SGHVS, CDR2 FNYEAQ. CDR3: CASSLRGKEPQHF. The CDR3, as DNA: TGTGCCAGCAGCTTACGGGGGAAGGAGCCCCAGCATTTT. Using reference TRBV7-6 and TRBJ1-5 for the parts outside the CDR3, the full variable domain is GAGVSQSPRYKVTKRGQDVALRCDPISGHVSLYWYRQALGQGPEFLTYFNYEAQQDKSGLPNDRFSAERPEGSISTLTIQRTEQRDSAMYRCASSLRGKEPQHFGDGTRLSIL.

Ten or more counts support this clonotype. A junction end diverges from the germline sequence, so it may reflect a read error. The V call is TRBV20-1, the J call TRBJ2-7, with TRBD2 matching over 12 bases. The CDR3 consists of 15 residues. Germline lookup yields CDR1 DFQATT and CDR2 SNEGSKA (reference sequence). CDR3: CSAGDSSGRAREQYF. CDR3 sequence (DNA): TGCAGTGCTGGAGACTCTAGCGGGAGGGCCCGTGAGCAGTACTTC.

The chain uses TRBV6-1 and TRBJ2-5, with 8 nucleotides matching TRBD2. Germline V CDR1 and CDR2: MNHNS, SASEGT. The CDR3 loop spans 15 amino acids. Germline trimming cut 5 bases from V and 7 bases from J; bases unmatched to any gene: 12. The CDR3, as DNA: TGTGCCAGCAGTCGGGAGGGGTCGGGAACTCGGACCCAGTACTTC. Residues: CASSREGSGTRTQYF.

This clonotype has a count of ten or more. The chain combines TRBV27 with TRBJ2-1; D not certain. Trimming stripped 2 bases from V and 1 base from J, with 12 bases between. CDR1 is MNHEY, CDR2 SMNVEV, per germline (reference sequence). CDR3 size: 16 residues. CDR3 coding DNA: TGTGCCAGCAGTTTAAGGTCACCGCCATCCTACAATGAGCAGTTCTTC. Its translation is CASSLRSPPSYNEQFF.

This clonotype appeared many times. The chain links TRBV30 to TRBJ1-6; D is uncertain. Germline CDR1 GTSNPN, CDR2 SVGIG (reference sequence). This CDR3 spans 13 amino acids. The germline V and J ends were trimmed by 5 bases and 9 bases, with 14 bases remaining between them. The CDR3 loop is CAWAIGRGSPLHF. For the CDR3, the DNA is TGTGCCTGGGCTATAGGACGCGGTTCACCCCTCCACTTT.

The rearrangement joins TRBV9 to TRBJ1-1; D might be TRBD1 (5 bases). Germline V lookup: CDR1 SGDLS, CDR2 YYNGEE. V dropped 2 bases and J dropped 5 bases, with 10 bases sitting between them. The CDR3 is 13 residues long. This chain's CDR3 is CASSVQGRTEAFF. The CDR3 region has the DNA TGTGCCAGCAGCGTGCAGGGTCGAACTGAAGCTTTCTTT.

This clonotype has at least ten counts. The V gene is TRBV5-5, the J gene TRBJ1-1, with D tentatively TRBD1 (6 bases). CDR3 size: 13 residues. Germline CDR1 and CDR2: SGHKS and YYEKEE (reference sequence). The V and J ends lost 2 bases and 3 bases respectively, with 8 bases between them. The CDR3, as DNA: TGTGCCAGCAGCTTAACAGGGTACACTGAAGCTTTCTTT. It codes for CASSLTGYTEAFF.

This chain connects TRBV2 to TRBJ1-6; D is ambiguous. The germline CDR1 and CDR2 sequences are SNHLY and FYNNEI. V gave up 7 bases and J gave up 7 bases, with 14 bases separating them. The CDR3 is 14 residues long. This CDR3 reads CASTQGSLNSPLHF. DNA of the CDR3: TGTGCCAGCACTCAAGGGAGCCTGAATTCACCCCTCCACTTT. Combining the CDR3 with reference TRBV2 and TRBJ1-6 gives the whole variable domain EPEVTQTPSHQVTQMGQEVILRCVPISNHLYFYWYRQILGQKVEFLVSFYNNEISEKSEIFDDQFSVERPDGSNFTLKIRSTKLEDSAMYFCASTQGSLNSPLHFGNGTRLTVT.

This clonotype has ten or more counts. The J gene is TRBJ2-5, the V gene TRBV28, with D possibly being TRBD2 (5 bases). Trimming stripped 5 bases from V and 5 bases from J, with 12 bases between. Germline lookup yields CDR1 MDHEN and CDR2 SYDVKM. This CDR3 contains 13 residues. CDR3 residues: CASSPAGGETQYF. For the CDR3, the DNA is TGTGCCAGCAGTCCGGCTGGCGGGGAGACCCAGTACTTC.

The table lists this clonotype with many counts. The DNA for the CDR3 is TGTGCCAGCAGGGGACTAGCGGGAGCCTCCGAGCAGTACTTC. Translation: CASRGLAGASEQYF. This chain connects TRBV28 to TRBJ2-7; 14 bases line up with TRBD2. The V segment lost 6 bases and the J segment 6 bases; nucleotides outside the gene matches: 4. Germline-derived CDR1 and CDR2 are MDHEN and SYDVKM. The CDR3 runs to 14 residues.

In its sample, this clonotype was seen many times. The CDR3 DNA reads TGTGCCAGCAGCCCCTTGCCGGGGCAAGAGACCCAGTACTTC. Translating gives CASSPLPGQETQYF. The chain recombines TRBV6-1 with TRBJ2-5; maybe TRBD2 (5 bases). CDR3 length equals 14 residues. Germline CDR1 MNHNS, CDR2 SASEGT. V lost 6 bases, J lost 2 bases, and 13 bases lay in between.

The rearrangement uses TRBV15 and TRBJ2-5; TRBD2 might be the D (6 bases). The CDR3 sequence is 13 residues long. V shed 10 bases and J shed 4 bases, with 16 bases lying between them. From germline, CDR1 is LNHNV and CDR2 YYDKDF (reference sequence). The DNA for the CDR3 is TGTGCCATCGGGGGAGAACATACAGAGACCCAGTACTTC. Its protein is CAIGGEHTETQYF.